One T cell receptor (beta chain) is described in this entry. What it binds is unknown. The data were obtained in a study of STAT5B mutations in CD4+ large granular lymphocyte leukemia. General study points: Main leukemic clonotypes were patient-specific, but more than 20% appeared at low frequency elsewhere. TRBV06-family usage was enriched in top patient clones (8/27) versus controls (2/35). Patient CD4-sorted repertoires stayed more clonal than healthy ones after leukemic-clone removal.

Trimming cost V 4 bases and J 11 bases; bases outside gene matches: 18. The germline V gene has CDR1 SGHNT and CDR2 YYREEE (reference sequence). This CDR3 spans 15 amino acids. TCRdb keeps only in-frame clones here, not all; method: immunoSEQ multiplex PCR. The sample has approximately 30,000 clones, roughly 80% seen once. The clonotype was recovered from a human donor in good health. The V and J genes are TRBV5-4 and TRBJ2-7; 7 bases are shared with TRBD2. Sequenced input: CD4+ T cells from blood buffy coats. The CDR3 region has the DNA TGTGCCAGCAGCCTCGATAATGAGCGGGGCCGGGGGGAGTACTTC. Protein product: CASSLDNERGRGEYF.